A few counts support the clone carrying this T cell receptor (beta chain). Antigen unknown. The data were taken from a study of cytotoxic CD8 clonotypes in ibrutinib-treated CLL. Study results and limitations: Sample timing was unmatched between remission and later-progressing patients; lymph nodes unstudied. Ibrutinib response saw clonality rise, and progression saw it return toward baseline.

TCRdb keeps only in-frame clones here, not all; method: immunoSEQ multiplex PCR. The data show 330,000 or so clones, 67% seen once. Here the sequenced sample was PBMCs, taken after 36 months of ibrutinib treatment. This sequence was found in a human donor with chronic lymphocytic leukemia.

The CDR3 DNA sequence: TGCAGTGCTAGTTGGAGCGGGGAGCTGTTTTTT. Its protein product is CSASWSGELFF. The rearrangement uses TRBV20-1 and TRBJ2-2; no clear D. In germline, CDR1 is DFQATT, CDR2 SNEGSKA (reference sequence). V was shortened by 3 bases and J by 7 bases, with 6 bases between the two germline ends. The CDR3 runs to 11 residues.